Given below is one T cell receptor beta chain in context. No antigen is known for it. This sample was taken from a study of shared clonotypes between healthy human individuals. Germline V CDR1 and CDR2: LNHDA, SQIVND (reference sequence). The CDR3 has 13 amino acids. The trim removed 9 bases at V and 4 bases at J, leaving 7 bases unmatched. The test was conducted at deep level. The repertoire was sequenced with immunoSEQ multiplex PCR; TCRdb's copy has only in-frame clones and lacks some. Of 1.6 million or so clones in the sample, more than 95% are singletons; the top ten hold roughly 1.1%. All of the donors resided in Nashville, Tennessee, and each was a Caucasian adult. Into CD45RA+ naive and CD45RA-negative memory subsets, the CD4+ cells were split. General observations from the study: Represented diversity (both genetic and exposure-history) was limited by the small number of donors.

The chain combines TRBV19 with TRBJ1-1; 8 bases map to TRBD1. The sample taken for sequencing was naive CD4+ T cells sorted from blood. Subset: CD45RA+ positively selected. This TCR derives from a man aged 25-40 years in good health. The CDR3 spells CASRGPGTTEAFF. CDR3 sequence (DNA): TGTGCCAGCAGGGGGCCCGGGACCACTGAAGCTTTCTTT.